Below, 9 T cell receptor beta chains from the same sample are listed, as sequenced in a study of T-cell reconstitution after alpha-beta-depleted transplantation in children. The TCRbeta library was prepared with unique molecular identifiers. Via MiXCR, TCRdb re-called the PCR reads, giving one row per CDR3 protein. The repertoire consists of 200,000 to 250,000 distinct CDR3 sequences, with approximately 10% occurring once and the leading ten covering over 5%. The sequencing used PBMCs from the stem cell graft donor, collected from the stem cell graft. These receptors originate from a human donor who donated a stem cell graft to a child with acute lymphoblastic leukemia.

This clonotype has a handful of counts. The chain has TRBV6-5 and TRBJ2-1; maybe TRBD2 (6 bases). V lost 7 bases and J lost 6, with 16 bases in between. Germline-derived CDR1 and CDR2 are MNHEY and SVGAGI. The CDR3 has 14 residues. CDR3 amino acids: CASTLADLVNEQFF. The CDR3 DNA sequence: TGTGCCAGCACTTTAGCGGATCTCGTCAATGAGCAGTTCTTC.

This clonotype was counted ten times or more. The gene calls are TRBV20-1 and TRBJ1-6; TRBD1 matches at 7 bases. The CDR3 is 15 residues long. Germline V gene data show CDR1 as DFQATT and CDR2 as SNEGSKA (reference sequence). J was trimmed by 8 bases and V by 8 bases; bases with no gene match: 15. CDR3 nucleotide sequence: TGCAGTAATAGGGTTTCATACGACAGGGATTCACCCCTCCACTTT. Its protein is CSNRVSYDRDSPLHF.

This clonotype was counted only a few times. The rearrangement links TRBV15 to TRBJ2-5; 7 nucleotides line up with TRBD1. This CDR3 comprises 15 residues. Looked up from germline, CDR1 is LNHNV and CDR2 is YYDKDF (reference sequence). V gave up 1 base and J gave up 1 base; unmatched junction bases: 3. The chain's CDR3 is CATSRGTGRQETQYF. Here the CDR3 DNA reads TGTGCCACCAGCAGAGGGACAGGCCGCCAAGAGACCCAGTACTTC.

This clonotype has ten or more counts. This sequence joins TRBV5-6 and TRBJ2-7, with D perhaps matching TRBD1 or TRBD2 (7 bases each). V lost 2 bases and J 6 bases, leaving 15 bases between the germline ends. The CDR3 is 14 residues long. The germline gives CDR1 SGHDT, CDR2 YYEEEE. In DNA form, the CDR3 reads TGTGCCAGCAGCTTTCAGGGACAGCGGGGCGAGCAGTACTTC. As protein: CASSFQGQRGEQYF.

This clonotype was detected only a few times. This sequence joins TRBV7-2 and TRBJ1-5; tentative D call: TRBD1 (6 bases). Germline V gene sequence: CDR1 SGHTA, CDR2 FQGNSA. Between the trimmed V and J ends, which lost 5 bases and 3 bases, there was a span of 17 bases. The CDR3 is 16 amino acids. This CDR3 is CASSPHGRGSNQPQHF. CDR3 bases: TGTGCCAGCAGCCCCCACGGCAGGGGATCCAATCAGCCCCAGCATTTT.

This clonotype appeared a few times. The chain links TRBV29-1 to TRBJ2-1, with D unresolved. This CDR3 contains 11 residues. V shed 7 bases and J shed 10 bases, with 14 bases lying between them. Per the germline V gene, CDR1 is SQVTM and CDR2 is ANQGSEA. The CDR3 loop reads CSAQALQEQFF. The CDR3 DNA reads as TGCAGCGCTCAGGCGCTCCAGGAGCAGTTCTTC.

The genes are TRBV5-1 and TRBJ1-4, with TRBD1 matching over 7 bases. The length of the CDR3 is 15 residues. Germline CDR1 reads SGHRS; CDR2 reads YFSETQ. V gave up 4 bases and J gave up 8 bases; unmatched junction bases: 11. The CDR3 DNA follows: TGCGCCAGCAGCAGAGGGTCGACAGGGAGGGAAAAACTGTTTTTT. This sequence encodes CASSRGSTGREKLFF.

The chain uses TRBV6-2 or TRBV6-3 and TRBJ2-3; TRBD1 aligns across 7 bases. With 0 bases clipped from V and 2 bases from J, the junction kept 14 bases outside the gene matches. The CDR3 is 19 amino acids. Germline CDR1 reads MNHEY; CDR2 reads SVGEGT. CDR3 residues: CASSYSTRQGPQATDTQYF. The CDR3 bases are TGTGCCAGCAGTTACTCTACCCGACAGGGACCTCAGGCCACAGATACGCAGTATTTT.

This clonotype was observed a few times. The chain combines TRBV7-8 with TRBJ1-3; 7 bases are shared with TRBD1. V dropped 2 bases and J dropped 0; count of bases not matched to a gene: 7. This CDR3 spans 17 amino acids. The germline CDR1 and CDR2 sequences are SGHVS and FQNEAQ. The CDR3 reads CASSLKATGSSGNTIYF. The CDR3 coding sequence is TGTGCCAGCAGCTTAAAGGCGACAGGGAGCTCTGGAAACACCATATATTTT.